The 4 T cell receptor beta chains below all came from one sample that was sequenced in a study of cytomegalovirus exposure and HLA in healthy donors. TCRdb's copy holds only in-frame clones and misses some; the assay was immunoSEQ multiplex PCR. The sample includes 200,000 to 250,000 clones, around 86% of them seen just once. The material sequenced was PBMCs. The source is a woman aged 18 to 35 in good health and CMV-seropositive.

In this sample, this clone turned up once. The chain carries TRBV6-6 and TRBJ1-1; weak D call: TRBD1 (5 bases). V was trimmed by 6 bases and J by 1 base, leaving 12 bases between them. CDR3 size: 14 residues. Germline V gene lookup returns CDR1 MNHNY and CDR2 SVGAGI (reference sequence). The CDR3 is CASRDGQGNTEAFF. The CDR3 bases are TGTGCCAGCAGGGACGGGCAGGGGAACACTGAAGCTTTCTTT.

The chain carries TRBV7-2 and TRBJ2-1; 9 bases fit TRBD2. The germline V gene has CDR1 SGHTA and CDR2 FQGNSA. CDR3 length equals 16 residues. Trimming took 5 bases from V and 0 from J; bases not matched to a gene: 5. CDR3 in DNA: TGTGCCAGCAGCAGACTAGCGGCGAGCTCCTACAATGAGCAGTTCTTC. This gives the protein CASSRLAASSYNEQFF.

The CDR3 DNA is TGCGCCAGCAGCCGAACCGGGACAGAATACTATGGCTACACCTTC. Translation: CASSRTGTEYYGYTF. This chain joins TRBV4-1 and TRBJ1-2, with TRBD1 matching 7 bases. This CDR3 spans 15 amino acids. The J segment lost 3 bases and the V segment lost 4 bases, leaving 8 bases of the junction unmatched. Per germline, CDR1 MGHRA and CDR2 YSYEKL.

This clone was detected once. J is TRBJ1-2 and V is TRBV11-1; D is perhaps TRBD1 (6 bases). The germline V and J ends were trimmed by 6 bases and 3 bases, with 17 bases remaining between them. The CDR3 runs 15 residues. The germline gives CDR1 SGHAT, CDR2 FQDESV (reference sequence). CDR3 sequence reads: CASRLGTRMYYGYTF. CDR3 nucleotides: TGTGCCAGCAGGTTGGGGACAAGGATGTACTATGGCTACACCTTC.